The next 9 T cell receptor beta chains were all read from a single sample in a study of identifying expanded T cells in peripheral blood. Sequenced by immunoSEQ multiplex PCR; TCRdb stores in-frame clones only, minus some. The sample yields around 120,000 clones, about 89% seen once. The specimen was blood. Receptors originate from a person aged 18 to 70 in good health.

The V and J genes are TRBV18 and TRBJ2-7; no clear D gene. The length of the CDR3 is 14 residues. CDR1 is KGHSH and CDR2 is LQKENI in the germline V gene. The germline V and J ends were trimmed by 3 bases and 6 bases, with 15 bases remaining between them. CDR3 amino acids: CASSPPGERAEQYF. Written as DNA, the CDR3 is TGTGCCAGCTCACCCCCCGGTGAACGGGCCGAGCAGTACTTC.

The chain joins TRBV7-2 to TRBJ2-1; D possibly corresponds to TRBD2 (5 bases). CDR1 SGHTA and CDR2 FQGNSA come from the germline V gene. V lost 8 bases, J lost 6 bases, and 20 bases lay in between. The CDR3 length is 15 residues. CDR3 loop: CASSRSRSDSNEQFF. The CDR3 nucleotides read TGTGCCAGCTCCAGATCCCGTAGCGACTCCAATGAGCAGTTCTTC.

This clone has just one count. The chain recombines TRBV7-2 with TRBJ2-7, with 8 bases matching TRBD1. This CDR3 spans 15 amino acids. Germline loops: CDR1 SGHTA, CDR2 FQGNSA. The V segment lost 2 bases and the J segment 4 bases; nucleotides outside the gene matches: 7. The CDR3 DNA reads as TGTGCCAGCAGCTTATCACAGGGGGTATTTTACGAGCAGTACTTC. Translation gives CASSLSQGVFYEQYF.

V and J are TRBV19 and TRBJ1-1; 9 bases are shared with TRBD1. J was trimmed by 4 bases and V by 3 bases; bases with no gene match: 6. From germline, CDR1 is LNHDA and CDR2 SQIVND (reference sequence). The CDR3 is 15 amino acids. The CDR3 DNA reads TGTGCCAGTAGTATGGGGACAGGGTACGGCACTGAAGCTTTCTTT. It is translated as CASSMGTGYGTEAFF.

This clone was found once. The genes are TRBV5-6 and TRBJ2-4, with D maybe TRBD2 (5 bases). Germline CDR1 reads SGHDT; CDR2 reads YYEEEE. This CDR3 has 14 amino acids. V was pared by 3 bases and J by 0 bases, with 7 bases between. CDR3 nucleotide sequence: TGTGCCAGCAGCTCCGGACTAGCCAAAAACATTCAGTACTTC. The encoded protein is CASSSGLAKNIQYF.

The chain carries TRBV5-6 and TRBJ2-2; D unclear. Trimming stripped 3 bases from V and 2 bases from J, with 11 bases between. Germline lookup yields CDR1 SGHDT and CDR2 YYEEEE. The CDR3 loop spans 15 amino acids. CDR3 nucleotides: TGTGCCAGCAGCTACAGATTCGACAACACCGGGGAGCTGTTTTTT. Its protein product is CASSYRFDNTGELFF.

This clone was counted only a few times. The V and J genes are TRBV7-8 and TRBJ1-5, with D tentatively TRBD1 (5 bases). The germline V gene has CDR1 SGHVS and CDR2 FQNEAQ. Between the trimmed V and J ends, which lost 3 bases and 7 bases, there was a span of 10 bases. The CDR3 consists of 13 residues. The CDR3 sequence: CASSLAGDQPQHF. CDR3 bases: TGTGCCAGCAGCTTGGCGGGGGACCAGCCCCAGCATTTT.

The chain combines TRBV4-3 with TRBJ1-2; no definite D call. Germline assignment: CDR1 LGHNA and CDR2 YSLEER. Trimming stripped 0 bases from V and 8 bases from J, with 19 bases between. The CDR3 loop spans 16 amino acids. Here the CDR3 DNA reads TGCGCCAGCAGCCAAGATTCACGGGGAGTTCGCTTGGGCTACACCTTC. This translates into CASSQDSRGVRLGYTF.

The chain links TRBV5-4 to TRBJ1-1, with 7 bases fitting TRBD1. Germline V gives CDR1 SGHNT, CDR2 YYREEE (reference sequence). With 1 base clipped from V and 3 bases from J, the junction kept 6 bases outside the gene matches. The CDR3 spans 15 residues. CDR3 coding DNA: TGTGCCAGCAGCTTGCGTGGCCAGGGGGACACTGAAGCTTTCTTT. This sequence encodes CASSLRGQGDTEAFF.